The 26 T cell receptor beta chains reported below all come from one sample, sequenced in a study of cytomegalovirus exposure and HLA in healthy donors. The PCR ran on 60 Vbeta and 13 Jbeta primers. Repertoires were generated with immunoSEQ multiplex PCR, while TCRdb's copy carries only in-frame clones and drops some. The data hold about 110,000 clones, with over 75% observed a single time. Sequencing used PBMCs. These TCRs come from a woman between 18 and 30 years old in good health and CMV-seronegative.

This clone was detected only a few times. CDR3 sequence reads: CASSDPHSPNEKLFF. In nucleotides, the CDR3 is TGTGCCAGCAGTGATCCCCACAGCCCTAATGAAAAACTGTTTTTT. The rearrangement uses TRBV6-1 and TRBJ1-4, with D unclear. Trimming stripped 3 bases from V and 3 bases from J, with 11 bases between. This CDR3 spans 15 amino acids. Per the germline V gene, CDR1 is MNHNS and CDR2 is SASEGT.

This sequence joins TRBV4-1 and TRBJ2-3, with 13 nucleotides matching TRBD2. With 3 bases clipped from V and 6 bases from J, the junction kept 6 bases outside the gene matches. The length of the CDR3 is 16 residues. Germline assignment: CDR1 MGHRA and CDR2 YSYEKL. The DNA for the CDR3 is TGCGCCAGCAGCCACGAGACTAGCGGGGGGCGGGATACGCAGTATTTT. Its translation is CASSHETSGGRDTQYF.

The chain's CDR3 is CASSGGTGTYNEQFF. CDR3 in DNA: TGTGCCAGCAGTGGCGGGACAGGGACCTACAATGAGCAGTTCTTC. The V call is TRBV25-1, the J call TRBJ2-1; 9 nucleotides agree with TRBD1. CDR1 is MGHDK and CDR2 is SYGVNS in the germline V gene. The CDR3 is 15 residues long. Trimming removed 4 bases from V and 2 bases from J; junction bases left unmatched: 3.

The rearrangement links TRBV4-1 to TRBJ2-2, with 7 positions matching TRBD2. This CDR3 contains 18 residues. The germline V gene has CDR1 MGHRA and CDR2 YSYEKL. Trimming removed 3 bases from V and 1 base from J; junction bases left unmatched: 11. The CDR3 nucleotides are TGCGCCAGCAGCCAGGGACCCCCGGGACTACTGAACACCGGGGAGCTGTTTTTT. This translates into CASSQGPPGLLNTGELFF.

This chain uses TRBV10-2 with TRBJ2-2; 12 nucleotides align to TRBD1. The germline V gene encodes CDR1 WSHSY and CDR2 SAAADI. Germline trimming cut 6 bases from V and 4 bases from J; bases unmatched to any gene: 3. The CDR3 sequence is 15 residues long. The DNA for the CDR3 is TGCGCCAGCAGGCCGGGACAGGGGGCCACCGGGGAGCTGTTTTTT. It specifies CASRPGQGATGELFF.

This sequence joins TRBV9 and TRBJ2-7; D unclear. The germline CDR1 and CDR2 sequences are SGDLS and YYNGEE. This CDR3 has 13 amino acids. Trimming removed 1 base from V and 0 bases from J, with 5 bases in between. The CDR3 spells CASSVNSSYEQYV. As DNA, the CDR3 is TGTGCCAGCAGCGTAAACAGCTCCTACGAGCAGTACGTC.

This chain connects TRBV2 to TRBJ2-1, with 9 bases identical to TRBD2. The ends lost 6 bases at V and 5 bases at J; junction bases unmatched: 5. Germline V gives CDR1 SNHLY, CDR2 FYNNEI. The CDR3 is 14 residues long. CDR3 in amino acids: CASRVSGSHNEQFF. In nucleotides, the CDR3 is TGTGCCAGCAGGGTTAGCGGGAGCCACAATGAGCAGTTCTTC. The full variable domain, with the rest looked up from reference TRBV2 and TRBJ2-1, is EPEVTQTPSHQVTQMGQEVILRCVPISNHLYFYWYRQILGQKVEFLVSFYNNEISEKSEIFDDQFSVERPDGSNFTLKIRSTKLEDSAMYFCASRVSGSHNEQFFGPGTRLTVL.

The chain uses TRBV4-2 and TRBJ2-3, with a tentative D call TRBD2 (6 bases). CDR1 and CDR2 (germline): LGHNA, YNFKEQ. The V end lost 4 bases, the J end lost 7 bases, and 21 bases lay between the germline ends. The CDR3 length is 16 residues. In DNA, the CDR3 is TGTGCCAGCAGCCGACAGTCTAGCGAGTCGGGAAATACGCAGTATTTT. It translates to CASSRQSSESGNTQYF.

The chain is built from TRBV6-1 and TRBJ1-4; tentative D call: TRBD1 (6 bases). The CDR3 runs 12 residues. CDR1 is MNHNS and CDR2 is SASEGT in the germline V gene. V lost 8 bases, J lost 10 bases, and 14 bases lay in between. CDR3 DNA: TGTGCCAGCGGATACAGGGAACGAAAACTGTTTTTT. Translating gives CASGYRERKLFF.

V is TRBV11-3 and J is TRBJ1-1; D may be TRBD1 (5 bases). Trimming shortened V by 4 bases and J by 6 bases, and 21 bases separated the two germline ends. This CDR3 has 16 amino acids. CDR1 and CDR2 from the germline V gene are SGHNT and YENEEA. This CDR3 reads CASSSRQSNTKAEAFF. The DNA of the CDR3 is TGTGCCAGCAGCTCAAGACAGTCAAACACGAAAGCTGAAGCTTTCTTT. The full variable domain, its missing parts supplied by reference TRBV11-3 and TRBJ1-1, is EAGVVQSPRYKIIEKKQPVAFWCNPISGHNTLYWYLQNLGQGPELLIRYENEEAVDDSQLPKDRFSAERLKGVDSTLKIQPAELGDSAVYLCASSSRQSNTKAEAFFGQGTRLTVV.

This chain uses TRBV7-9 with TRBJ2-2; weak D call: TRBD2 (6 bases). Deletions cut 4 bases from V and 4 bases from J, with 10 bases between. The length of the CDR3 is 14 residues. Germline CDR1 SEHNR, CDR2 FQNEAQ (reference sequence). The CDR3, as DNA: TGTGCCAGCAGCTCAAACGGGGGCACCGGGGAGCTGTTTTTT. Translation gives CASSSNGGTGELFF. Full variable domain (rest looked up from reference TRBV7-9 and TRBJ2-2): DTGVSQNPRHKITKRGQNVTFRCDPISEHNRLYWYRQTLGQGPEFLTYFQNEAQLEKSRLLSDRFSAERPKGSFSTLEIQRTEQGDSAMYLCASSSNGGTGELFFGEGSRLTVL.

This clone was counted between two and nine times. The chain employs TRBV11-3 and TRBJ2-5; 8 positions match TRBD1. V was pared by 7 bases and J by 5 bases, with 12 bases of the junction left unmatched. CDR3 length: 15 residues. Germline CDR1 and CDR2: SGHNT and YENEEA. In DNA, the CDR3 is TGTGCCAGCACCCGCCGGGACAGGCTCGGCGAGACCCAGTACTTC. It specifies CASTRRDRLGETQYF.

CDR3 loop: CASSSLQQGNNEQFF. Written as DNA, the CDR3 is TGTGCCAGCAGTTCCTTACAACAGGGAAACAATGAGCAGTTCTTC. This sequence joins TRBV6-6 and TRBJ2-1; possible D gene TRBD1, 6 bases. CDR1 is MNHNY and CDR2 is SVGAGI in the germline V gene (reference sequence). The V and J ends lost 4 bases and 5 bases respectively, with 15 bases between them. The CDR3 loop spans 15 amino acids.

The chain is built from TRBV5-1 and TRBJ1-2; D is perhaps TRBD1 (5 bases). V lost 0 bases and J 7 bases, leaving 13 bases between the germline ends. CDR3 size: 14 residues. Looked up from germline, CDR1 is SGHRS and CDR2 is YFSETQ. The chain's CDR3 is CASSLAQDIGGYTF. For the CDR3, the DNA is TGCGCCAGCAGCTTGGCACAGGACATCGGTGGCTACACCTTC.

This clone came up a few times. V gene TRBV28 combines with J gene TRBJ1-1; D ambiguous. Trimming cost V 5 bases and J 11 bases, with 15 bases left between them. This CDR3 is 12 amino acids long. Germline CDR1 reads MDHEN; CDR2 reads SYDVKM. CDR3 amino acids: CASSPGPVEAFF. Written as DNA, the CDR3 is TGTGCCAGCAGTCCCGGCCCGGTGGAGGCTTTCTTT.

This clone was recorded only once. The genes are TRBV6-5 and TRBJ1-2; D remains unclear. Germline CDR1 and CDR2: MNHEY and SVGAGI. V lost 3 bases and J 5 bases, leaving 7 bases between the germline ends. The CDR3 contains 12 residues. Here the CDR3 DNA reads TGTGCCAGCAGTTATCCGGGGTATGGCTACACCTTC. It translates to CASSYPGYGYTF.

The chain joins TRBV9 to TRBJ2-1; TRBD2 aligns across 11 bases. Germline V gene data show CDR1 as SGDLS and CDR2 as YYNGEE. The CDR3 contains 16 residues. Losses at the gene ends were 0 bases for V and 4 bases for J; bases not matched to a gene: 3. The CDR3 is CASSVGLAGQYNEQFF. CDR3 coding DNA: TGTGCCAGCAGCGTAGGACTAGCGGGACAGTACAATGAGCAGTTCTTC.

The V call is TRBV15, the J call TRBJ2-3; 13 nucleotides line up with TRBD2. The J segment lost 3 bases and the V segment lost 3 bases, leaving 9 bases of the junction unmatched. From germline, CDR1 is LNHNV and CDR2 YYDKDF (reference sequence). The length of the CDR3 is 18 residues. This CDR3 reads CATSRTGLAGVGTDTQYF. In DNA form, the CDR3 reads TGTGCCACCAGCAGGACCGGACTAGCGGGAGTGGGGACAGATACGCAGTATTTT.

The chain is built from TRBV7-2 and TRBJ2-7; TRBD1 is a possible D gene (6 bases). V was pared by 2 bases and J by 1 base, with 15 bases between. Germline loops: CDR1 SGHTA, CDR2 FQGNSA. This CDR3 spans 16 amino acids. CDR3 protein: CASSLYWGPVSYEQYV. In DNA, the CDR3 is TGTGCCAGCAGCTTATACTGGGGGCCCGTTTCCTACGAGCAGTACGTC.

The table lists this clone with a few counts. This sequence joins TRBV10-3 and TRBJ2-7; a weak D match, TRBD1 (5 bases). CDR3 length equals 13 residues. V was cut by 4 bases and J by 3 bases, with 10 bases left in between. Germline V gives CDR1 ENHRY, CDR2 SYGVKD. This chain's CDR3 is CAISGQFSYEQYF. The CDR3, as DNA: TGTGCCATCAGTGGACAGTTTAGCTACGAGCAGTACTTC.

J is TRBJ2-1 and V is TRBV27; weak D call: TRBD1 (6 bases). CDR1 MNHEY and CDR2 SMNVEV come from the germline V gene (reference sequence). The V and J ends lost 5 bases and 6 bases respectively, with 17 bases between them. The CDR3 spans 15 residues. The CDR3 here is CASSDRQVGVNEQFF. Written as DNA, the CDR3 is TGTGCCAGCAGTGACCGACAGGTGGGGGTCAATGAGCAGTTCTTC.

The chain links TRBV9 to TRBJ1-1, with a tentative D call TRBD1 (6 bases). Germline V CDR1 and CDR2: SGDLS, YYNGEE. The length of the CDR3 is 14 residues. Trimming stripped 0 bases from V and 6 bases from J, with 12 bases between. CDR3 region: CASSVESRGAEAFF. Written as DNA, the CDR3 is TGTGCCAGCAGCGTAGAGAGCAGGGGCGCTGAAGCTTTCTTT.

This chain links TRBV27 with TRBJ2-1; TRBD2 matches 10 bases. V dropped 5 bases and J dropped 5; count of bases not matched to a gene: 9. This CDR3 has 16 amino acids. Germline V gives CDR1 MNHEY, CDR2 SMNVEV (reference sequence). The CDR3 DNA is TGTGCCAGCAGTCCACTTCTAGCGGGGGACAACAATGAGCAGTTCTTC. It specifies CASSPLLAGDNNEQFF.

This clone was observed a handful of times. CDR3 region: CATSGGTVIQETQYF. In DNA, the CDR3 is TGTGCCACCAGCGGCGGGACAGTGATACAAGAGACCCAGTACTTC. This chain uses TRBV15 with TRBJ2-5; tentatively, D is TRBD1 (7 bases). V was clipped by 5 bases and J by 2 bases, with 15 bases between them. This CDR3 contains 15 residues. Germline lookup yields CDR1 LNHNV and CDR2 YYDKDF (reference sequence).

The chain carries TRBV27 and TRBJ2-1; D is perhaps TRBD2 (5 bases). Germline CDR1 reads MNHEY; CDR2 reads SMNVEV (reference sequence). The CDR3 contains 15 residues. V was cut by 6 bases and J by 0 bases, with 12 bases left in between. CDR3 coding DNA: TGTGCCAGCAGGGTGTCGGGGAGCTCCTACAATGAGCAGTTCTTC. It codes for CASRVSGSSYNEQFF.

The rearrangement links TRBV30 to TRBJ2-3; TRBD2 might be the D (5 bases). Germline assignment: CDR1 GTSNPN and CDR2 SVGIG (reference sequence). The V gene lost 3 bases and the J gene lost 0 bases, with 10 bases spanning the gap. The CDR3 contains 14 residues. The CDR3 sequence: CAWRTGISTDTQYF. CDR3 DNA: TGTGCCTGGAGGACCGGGATCAGCACAGATACGCAGTATTTT.